This T cell receptor (beta chain) stems from a study of blood T cell repertoires in COVID-19 (dated by TCRdb to the early 2020s). Broadly, across the study: Collaborator samples came from the United States, Italy and Spain and covered acute and convalescent phases of COVID-19. The material from the prospective study consisted of cDNA or gDNA derived from T cells, B-cell-depleted T cells, or PBMCs. The dataset comprised deeply sampled blood TCRbeta repertoires from subjects exposed to, actively infected with, or recovered from COVID-19. The repertoires were released in a freely available public database intended as a resource for research on the immune response to SARS-CoV-2. Samples came from the ongoing ImmuneRACE study (first 160 participants) plus 1,254 subjects from 6 global collaborators. Nearly every sample came with metadata listing a de-identified subject ID, COVID-19 status, age in years and sex. HLA class I and class II types, where available, came from metadata supplied by the sample provider rather than from assay-based typing.

In Seattle, one collaborating source enrolled patients while the infection was active and tracked those patients longitudinally over the course of disease. Whole blood was collected in K2EDTA tubes by collaborating institutions according to the institutions' own protocols. For TCRbeta analysis, collaborators shipped samples in one of three forms: frozen whole blood, isolated PBMCs, or DNA extracted from either of those sample types. TCRbeta CDR3 regions were amplified from genomic DNA using the immunoSEQ Assay, a bias-controlled multiplex PCR. The original pipeline was this. The number of nucleated cells in each sample was estimated by amplification of reference gene primers within the assay. To quantify the absolute abundance of each unique TCRbeta CDR3 rearrangement, sequence reads were collapsed and filtered. For each sample, productive Simpson clonality was calculated by taking the square root of Simpson's diversity index across productive rearrangements. In TCRdb, the immuneACCESS table is reduced to in-frame sequences with V and J assigned. These tables do not hold every clone; where another copy was compared, an unresolved V gene accounts for under half, and the others remain unexplained. V and J calls and clone size are as listed in that table; D and trimming were resolved from the DNA. This sample gives 200,000 or so clones in total; 81% of them show up just once. The ten most abundant clones make up approximately 12% of the sample.

Overall study results and their limits: Clinical and demographic metadata were provided uncurated, with the amount varying by source and participant.

V is pruned by 5 bases and J by 5 bases, leaving 8 bases of the junction without a gene match. The CDR3 starts with the cysteine, ends with the phenylalanine, and has 16 residues. Only the CDR3 region is kept as DNA, spanning 48 bases read in frame from base 1. For CDR1 and CDR2, the germline V gene (reference sequence) lists LNHDA and SQIVND. Only a few counts were recorded for this clone. Its antigen remains undetermined. No per-base quality is available; no much larger clone lies one base away. Sequencing used peripheral blood. The V and J segments used are TRBV19 and TRBJ2-2; 10 of the junction bases match TRBD1. This clonotype was sampled from a woman at least 80 years old with COVID-19, enrolled during active disease. CDR3 region: CASSLQWTGGTGELFF. At the DNA level, the sequence is TGTGCCAGTAGTCTACAATGGACAGGGGGGACCGGGGAGCTGTTTTTT. Extended through the reference TRBV19 and TRBJ2-2 proteins, this CDR3 yields the full variable domain: DGGITQSPKYLFRKEGQNVTLSCEQNLNHDAMYWYRQDPGQGLRLIYYSQIVNDFQKGDIAEGYSVSREKKESFPLTVTSAQKNPTAFYLCASSLQWTGGTGELFFGEGSRLTVL.